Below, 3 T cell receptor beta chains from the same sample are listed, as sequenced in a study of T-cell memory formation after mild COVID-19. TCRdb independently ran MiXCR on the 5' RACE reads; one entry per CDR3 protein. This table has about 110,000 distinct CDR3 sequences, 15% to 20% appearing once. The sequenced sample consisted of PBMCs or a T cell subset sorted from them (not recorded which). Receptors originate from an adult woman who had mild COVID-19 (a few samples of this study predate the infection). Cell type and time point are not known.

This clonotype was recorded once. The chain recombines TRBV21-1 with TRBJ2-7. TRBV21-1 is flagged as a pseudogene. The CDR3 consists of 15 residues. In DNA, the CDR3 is TGTGCCAGCAGCGCCGCCGAAAGTGTGGGATACGAGCAGTACTTC. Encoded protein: CASSAAESVGYEQYF.

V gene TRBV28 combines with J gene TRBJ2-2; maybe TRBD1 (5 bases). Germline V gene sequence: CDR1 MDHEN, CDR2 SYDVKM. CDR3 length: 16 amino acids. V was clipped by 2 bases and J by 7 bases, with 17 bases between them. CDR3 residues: CASSLRMRTSHGELFF. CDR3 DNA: TGTGCCAGCAGTTTAAGGATGAGGACATCACACGGGGAGCTGTTTTTT.

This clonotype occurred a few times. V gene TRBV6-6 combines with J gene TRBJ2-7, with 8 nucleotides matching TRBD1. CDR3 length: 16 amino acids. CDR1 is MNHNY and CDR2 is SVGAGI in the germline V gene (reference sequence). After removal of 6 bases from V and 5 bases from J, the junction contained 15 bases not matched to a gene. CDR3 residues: CASSLAPRQGWNEQYF. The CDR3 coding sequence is TGTGCCAGCAGCCTGGCCCCGAGACAGGGGTGGAACGAGCAGTACTTC.